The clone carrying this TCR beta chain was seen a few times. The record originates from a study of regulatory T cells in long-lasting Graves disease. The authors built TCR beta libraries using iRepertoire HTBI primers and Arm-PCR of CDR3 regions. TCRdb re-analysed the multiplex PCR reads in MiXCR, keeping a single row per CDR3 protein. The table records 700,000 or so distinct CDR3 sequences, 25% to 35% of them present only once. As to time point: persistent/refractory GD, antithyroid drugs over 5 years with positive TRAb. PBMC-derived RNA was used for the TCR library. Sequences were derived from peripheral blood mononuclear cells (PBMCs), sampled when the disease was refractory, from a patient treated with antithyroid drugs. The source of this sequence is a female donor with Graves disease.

This CDR3 reads CAITASGDNEQFF. Here the CDR3 DNA reads TGTGCCATCACGGCTAGCGGGGACAATGAGCAGTTCTTC. The chain employs TRBV10-3 and TRBJ2-1; 9 bases match TRBD2. This CDR3 contains 13 residues. Germline CDR1 is ENHRY and CDR2 is SYGVKD. With 7 bases clipped from V and 5 bases from J, the junction kept 3 bases outside the gene matches.